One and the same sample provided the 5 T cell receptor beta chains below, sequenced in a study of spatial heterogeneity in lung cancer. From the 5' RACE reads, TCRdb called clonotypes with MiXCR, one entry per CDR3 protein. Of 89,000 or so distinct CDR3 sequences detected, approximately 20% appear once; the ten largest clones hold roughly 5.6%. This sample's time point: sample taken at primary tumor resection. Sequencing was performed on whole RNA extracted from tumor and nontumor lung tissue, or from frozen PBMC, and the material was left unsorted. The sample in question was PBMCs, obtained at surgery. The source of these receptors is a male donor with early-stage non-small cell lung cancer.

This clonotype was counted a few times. The DNA for the CDR3 is TGTGCCAGTAGTCGGGTAGCGGGAGCGTGGGAGCAGTACTTC. Translating it yields CASSRVAGAWEQYF. The chain carries TRBV19 and TRBJ2-7, with 9 bases fitting TRBD2. From germline, CDR1 is LNHDA and CDR2 SQIVND (reference sequence). The CDR3 consists of 14 residues. The V and J ends lost 5 bases and 7 bases, in that order; junction bases with no gene match: 9.

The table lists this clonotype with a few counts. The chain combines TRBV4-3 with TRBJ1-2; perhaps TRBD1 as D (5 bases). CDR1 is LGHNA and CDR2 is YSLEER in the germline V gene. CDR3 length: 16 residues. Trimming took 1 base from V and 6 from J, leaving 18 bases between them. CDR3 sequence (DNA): TGCGCCAGCAGCCAAGTTTTAGGGACGTTGGGCGATGGCTACACCTTC. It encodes CASSQVLGTLGDGYTF.

In nucleotides, the CDR3 is TGTGCCAGCAGCTTGGCTGGATATGGAAACACCATATATTTT. It yields the protein CASSLAGYGNTIYF. The J gene is TRBJ1-3, the V gene TRBV5-4; no firm D call. This CDR3 is 14 amino acids long. Germline CDR1 SGHNT, CDR2 YYREEE (reference sequence). The V gene lost 0 bases and the J gene lost 3 bases, with 7 bases spanning the gap. Full variable domain (outside the CDR3, taken from reference TRBV5-4 and TRBJ1-3): ETGVTQSPTHLIKTRGQQVTLRCSSQSGHNTVSWYQQALGQGPQFIFQYYREEENGRGNFPPRFSGLQFPNYSSELNVNALELDDSALYLCASSLAGYGNTIYFGEGSWLTVV.

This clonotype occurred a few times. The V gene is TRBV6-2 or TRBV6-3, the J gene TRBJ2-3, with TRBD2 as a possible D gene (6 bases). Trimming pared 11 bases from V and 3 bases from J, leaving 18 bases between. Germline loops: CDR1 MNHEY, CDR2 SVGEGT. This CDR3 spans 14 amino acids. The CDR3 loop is CASSGGRETDTQYF. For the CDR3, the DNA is TGTGCCTCCAGTGGGGGACGGGAGACAGATACGCAGTATTTT.

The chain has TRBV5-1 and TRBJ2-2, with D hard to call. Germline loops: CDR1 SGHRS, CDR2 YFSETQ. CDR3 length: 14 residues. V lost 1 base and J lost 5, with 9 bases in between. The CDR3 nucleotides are TGCGCCAGCAGCTTGACCACCTCAACCGGGGAGCTGTTTTTT. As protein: CASSLTTSTGELFF. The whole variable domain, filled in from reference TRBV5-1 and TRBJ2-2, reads KAGVTQTPRYLIKTRGQQVTLSCSPISGHRSVSWYQQTPGQGLQFLFEYFSETQRNKGNFPGRFSGRQFSNSRSEMNVSTLELGDSALYLCASSLTTSTGELFFGEGSRLTVL.